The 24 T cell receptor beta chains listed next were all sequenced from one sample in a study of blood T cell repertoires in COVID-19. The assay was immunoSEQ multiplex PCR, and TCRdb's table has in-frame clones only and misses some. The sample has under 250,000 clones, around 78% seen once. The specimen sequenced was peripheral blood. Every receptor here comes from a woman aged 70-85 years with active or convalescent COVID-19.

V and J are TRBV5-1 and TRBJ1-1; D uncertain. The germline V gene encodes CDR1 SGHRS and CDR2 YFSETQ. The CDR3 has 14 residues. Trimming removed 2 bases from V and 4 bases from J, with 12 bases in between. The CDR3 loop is CASSFGPRGTEAFF. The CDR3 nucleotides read TGCGCCAGCAGCTTCGGGCCACGGGGCACTGAAGCTTTCTTT.

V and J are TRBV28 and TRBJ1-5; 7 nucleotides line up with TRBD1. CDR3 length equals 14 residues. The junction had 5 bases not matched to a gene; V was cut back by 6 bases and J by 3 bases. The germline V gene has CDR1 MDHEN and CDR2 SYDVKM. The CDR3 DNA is TGTGCCAGCAGGGGGGGACAGCCCAATCAGCCCCAGCATTTT. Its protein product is CASRGGQPNQPQHF.

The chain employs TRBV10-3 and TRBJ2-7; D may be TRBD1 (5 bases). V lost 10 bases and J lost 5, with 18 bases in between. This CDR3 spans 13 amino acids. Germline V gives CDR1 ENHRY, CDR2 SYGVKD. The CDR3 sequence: CATGGLGPNEQYF. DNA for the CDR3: TGTGCCACCGGTGGATTGGGGCCCAACGAGCAGTACTTC.

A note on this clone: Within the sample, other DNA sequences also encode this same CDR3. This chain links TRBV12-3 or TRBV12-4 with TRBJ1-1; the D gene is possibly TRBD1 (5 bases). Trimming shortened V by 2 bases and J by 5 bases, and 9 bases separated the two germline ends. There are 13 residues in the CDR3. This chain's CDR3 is CASSLQGGTEAFF. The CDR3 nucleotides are TGTGCCAGCAGTTTACAGGGTGGGACTGAAGCTTTCTTT.

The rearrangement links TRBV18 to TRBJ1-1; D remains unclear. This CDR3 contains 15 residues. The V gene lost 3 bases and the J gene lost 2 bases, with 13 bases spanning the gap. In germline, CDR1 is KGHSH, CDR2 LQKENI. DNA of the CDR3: TGTGCCAGCTCACCCTTCACGGGAGACAACACTGAAGCTTTCTTT. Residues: CASSPFTGDNTEAFF.

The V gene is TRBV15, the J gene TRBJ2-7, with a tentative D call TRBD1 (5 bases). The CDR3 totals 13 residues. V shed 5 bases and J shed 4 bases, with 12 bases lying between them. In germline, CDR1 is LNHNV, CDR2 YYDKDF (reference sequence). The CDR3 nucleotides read TGTGCCACCAGCCCCGACCCAGGGTACGAGCAGTACTTC. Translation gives CATSPDPGYEQYF.

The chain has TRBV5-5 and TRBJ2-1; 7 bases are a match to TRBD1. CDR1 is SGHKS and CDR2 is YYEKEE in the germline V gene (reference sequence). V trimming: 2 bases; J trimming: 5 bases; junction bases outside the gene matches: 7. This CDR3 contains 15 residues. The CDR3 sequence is CASSFLPTGDNEQFF. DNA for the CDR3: TGTGCCAGCAGCTTTCTCCCAACAGGGGACAATGAGCAGTTCTTC.

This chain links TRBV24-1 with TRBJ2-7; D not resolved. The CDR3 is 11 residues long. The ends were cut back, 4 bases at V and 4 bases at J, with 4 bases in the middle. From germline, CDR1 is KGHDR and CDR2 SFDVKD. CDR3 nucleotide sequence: TGTGCCACCAGTGACCAGTACGAGCAGTACTTC. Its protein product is CATSDQYEQYF.

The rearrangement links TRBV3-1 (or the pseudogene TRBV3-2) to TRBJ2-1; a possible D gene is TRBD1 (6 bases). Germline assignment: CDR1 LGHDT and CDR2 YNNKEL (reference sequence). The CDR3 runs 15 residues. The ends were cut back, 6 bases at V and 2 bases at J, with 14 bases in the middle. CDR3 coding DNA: TGTGCCAGCAGGAAAACAGGGATAGCCTACAATGAGCAGTTCTTC. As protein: CASRKTGIAYNEQFF.

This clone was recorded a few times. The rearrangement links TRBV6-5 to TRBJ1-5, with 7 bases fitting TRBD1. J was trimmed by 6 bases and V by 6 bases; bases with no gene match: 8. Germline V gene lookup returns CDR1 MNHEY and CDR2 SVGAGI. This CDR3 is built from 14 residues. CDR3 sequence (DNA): TGTGCCAGCAGGGCCACAGGGGCGCCTCAGCCCCAGCATTTT. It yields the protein CASRATGAPQPQHF.

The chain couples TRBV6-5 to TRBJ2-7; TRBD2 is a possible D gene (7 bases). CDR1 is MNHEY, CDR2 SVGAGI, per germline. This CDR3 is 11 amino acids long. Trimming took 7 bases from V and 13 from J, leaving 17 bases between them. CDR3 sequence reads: CASTQGPGGYF. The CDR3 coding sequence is TGTGCCAGCACCCAAGGCCCGGGGGGCTACTTC.

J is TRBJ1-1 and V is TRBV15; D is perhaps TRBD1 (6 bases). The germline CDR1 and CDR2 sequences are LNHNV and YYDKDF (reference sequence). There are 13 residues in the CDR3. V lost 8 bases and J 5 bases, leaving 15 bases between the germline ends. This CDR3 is CATRQGGSTEAFF. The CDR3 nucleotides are TGTGCCACCCGTCAAGGGGGATCGACTGAAGCTTTCTTT.

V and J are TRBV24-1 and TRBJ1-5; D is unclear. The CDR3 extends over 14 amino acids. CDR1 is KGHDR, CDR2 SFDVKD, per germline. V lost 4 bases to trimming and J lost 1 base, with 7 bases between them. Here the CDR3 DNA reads TGTGCCACCAGTGAATCGACAAGCAATCAGCCCCAGCATTTT. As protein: CATSESTSNQPQHF.

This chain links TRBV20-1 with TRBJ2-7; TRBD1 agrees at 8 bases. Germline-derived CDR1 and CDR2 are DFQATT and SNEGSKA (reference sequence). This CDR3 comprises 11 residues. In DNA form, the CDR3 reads TGCAGCCAGGGGGCGGCCTACGAGCAGTACTTC. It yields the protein CSQGAAYEQYF.

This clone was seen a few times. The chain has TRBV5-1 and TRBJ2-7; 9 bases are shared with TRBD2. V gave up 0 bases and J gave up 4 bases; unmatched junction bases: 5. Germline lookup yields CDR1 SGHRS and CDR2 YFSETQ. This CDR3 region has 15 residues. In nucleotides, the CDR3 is TGCGCCAGCAGCTTGGTTGTAGCGGGGGATTACGAGCAGTACTTC. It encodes CASSLVVAGDYEQYF.

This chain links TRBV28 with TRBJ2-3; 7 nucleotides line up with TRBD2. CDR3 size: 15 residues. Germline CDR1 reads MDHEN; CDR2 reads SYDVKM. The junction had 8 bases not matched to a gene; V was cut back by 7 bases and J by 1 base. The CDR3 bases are TGTGCCAGCAATGCGCTAACTAGCGGCACAGATACGCAGTATTTT. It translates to CASNALTSGTDTQYF. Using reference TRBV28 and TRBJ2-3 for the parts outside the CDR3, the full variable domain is DVKVTQSSRYLVKRTGEKVFLECVQDMDHENMFWYRQDPGLGLRLIYFSYDVKMKEKGDIPEGYSVSREKKERFSLILESASTNQTSMYLCASNALTSGTDTQYFGPGTRLTVL.

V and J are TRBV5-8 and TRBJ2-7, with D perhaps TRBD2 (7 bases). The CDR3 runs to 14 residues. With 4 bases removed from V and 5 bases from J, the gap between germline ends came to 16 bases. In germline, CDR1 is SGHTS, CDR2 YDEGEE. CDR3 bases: TGTGCCAGCAGCCCCTGGGGGGGGCTCGACGAGCAGTACTTC. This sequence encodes CASSPWGGLDEQYF.

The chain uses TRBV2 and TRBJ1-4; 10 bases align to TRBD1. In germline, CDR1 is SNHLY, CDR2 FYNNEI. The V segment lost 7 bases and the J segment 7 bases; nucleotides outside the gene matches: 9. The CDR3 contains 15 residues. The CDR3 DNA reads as TGTGCCAGCACCGGGGACAGGGGAAAGGGTGAAAAACTGTTTTTT. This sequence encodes CASTGDRGKGEKLFF.

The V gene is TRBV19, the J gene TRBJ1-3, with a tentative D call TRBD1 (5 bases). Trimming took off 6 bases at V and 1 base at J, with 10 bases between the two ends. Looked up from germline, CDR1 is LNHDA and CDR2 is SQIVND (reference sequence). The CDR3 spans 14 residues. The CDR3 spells CASRSGHSGNTIYF. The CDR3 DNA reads TGTGCCAGTAGGTCAGGGCATTCTGGAAACACCATATATTTT.

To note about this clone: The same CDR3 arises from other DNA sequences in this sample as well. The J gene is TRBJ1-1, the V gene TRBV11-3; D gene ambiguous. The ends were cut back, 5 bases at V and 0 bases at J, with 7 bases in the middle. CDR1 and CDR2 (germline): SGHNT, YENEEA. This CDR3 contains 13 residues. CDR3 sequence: CASSLAMNTEAFF. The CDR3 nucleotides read TGTGCCAGCAGCCTGGCCATGAACACTGAAGCTTTCTTT.

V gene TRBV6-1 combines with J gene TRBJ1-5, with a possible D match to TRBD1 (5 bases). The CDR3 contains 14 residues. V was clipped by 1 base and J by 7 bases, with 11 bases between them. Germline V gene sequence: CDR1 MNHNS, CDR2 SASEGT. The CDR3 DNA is TGTGCCAGCAGTGAAGGCGGGGGGGGGCAGCCCCAGCATTTT. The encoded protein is CASSEGGGGQPQHF.

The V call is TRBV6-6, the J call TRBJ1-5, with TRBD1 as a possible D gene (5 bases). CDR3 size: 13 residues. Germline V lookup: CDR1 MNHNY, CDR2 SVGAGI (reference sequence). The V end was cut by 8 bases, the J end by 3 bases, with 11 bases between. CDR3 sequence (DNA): TGTGCCAGCGATTCAGGGAACAATCAGCCCCAGCATTTT. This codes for CASDSGNNQPQHF.

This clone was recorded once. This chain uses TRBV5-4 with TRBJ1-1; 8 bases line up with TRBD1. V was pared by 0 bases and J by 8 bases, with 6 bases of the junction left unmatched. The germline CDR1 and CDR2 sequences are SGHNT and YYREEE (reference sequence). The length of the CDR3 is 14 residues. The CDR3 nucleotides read TGTGCCAGCAGCTTGGGCGGGCGGGACAGGGAAGCTTTCTTT. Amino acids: CASSLGGRDREAFF.

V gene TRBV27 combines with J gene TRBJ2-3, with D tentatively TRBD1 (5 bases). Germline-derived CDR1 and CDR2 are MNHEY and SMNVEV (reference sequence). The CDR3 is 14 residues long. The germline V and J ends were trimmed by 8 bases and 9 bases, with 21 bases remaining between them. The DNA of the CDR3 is TGTGCCAGCCAGGGTCCAACCGAGGTCCCAACGCAGTATTTT. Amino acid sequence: CASQGPTEVPTQYF.